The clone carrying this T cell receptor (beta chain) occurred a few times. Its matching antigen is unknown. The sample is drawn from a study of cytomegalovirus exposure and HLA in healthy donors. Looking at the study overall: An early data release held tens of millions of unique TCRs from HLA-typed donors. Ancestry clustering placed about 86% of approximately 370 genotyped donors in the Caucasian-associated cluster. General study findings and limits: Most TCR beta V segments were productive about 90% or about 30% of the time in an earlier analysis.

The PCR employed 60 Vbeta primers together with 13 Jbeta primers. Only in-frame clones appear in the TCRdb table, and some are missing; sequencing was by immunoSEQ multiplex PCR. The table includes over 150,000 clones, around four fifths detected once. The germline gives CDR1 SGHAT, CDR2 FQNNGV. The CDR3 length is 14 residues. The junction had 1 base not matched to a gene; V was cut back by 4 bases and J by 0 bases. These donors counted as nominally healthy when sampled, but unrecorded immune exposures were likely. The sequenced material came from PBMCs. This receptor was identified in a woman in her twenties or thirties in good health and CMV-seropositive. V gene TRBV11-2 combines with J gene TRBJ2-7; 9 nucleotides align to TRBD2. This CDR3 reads CASSSSGNSYEQYF. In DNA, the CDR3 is TGTGCCAGCAGCTCTAGCGGGAACTCCTACGAGCAGTACTTC.